This T cell receptor beta chain was sequenced for a study of blood T cell repertoires in COVID-19. In the study overall: In each case, the material was cDNA or gDNA derived from T cells, B-cell-depleted T cells, or PBMCs.

The CDR3 sequence is 13 residues long. V lost 6 bases to trimming and J lost 8 bases, with 11 bases between them. The germline CDR1 and CDR2 sequences are KGHSH and LQKENI. This table comes from immunoSEQ multiplex PCR, and its TCRdb copy is limited to in-frame clones, with some not included. The sample lists about 140,000 clones; about 80% were seen once. Sequenced: peripheral blood. This sequence joins TRBV18 and TRBJ1-6; D is ambiguous. The origin of this receptor is a man over 45 with acute or convalescent COVID-19. The CDR3 DNA sequence: TGTGCCAGCTCCCCCGTTCGGGATTCACCCCTCCACTTT. It encodes CASSPVRDSPLHF.